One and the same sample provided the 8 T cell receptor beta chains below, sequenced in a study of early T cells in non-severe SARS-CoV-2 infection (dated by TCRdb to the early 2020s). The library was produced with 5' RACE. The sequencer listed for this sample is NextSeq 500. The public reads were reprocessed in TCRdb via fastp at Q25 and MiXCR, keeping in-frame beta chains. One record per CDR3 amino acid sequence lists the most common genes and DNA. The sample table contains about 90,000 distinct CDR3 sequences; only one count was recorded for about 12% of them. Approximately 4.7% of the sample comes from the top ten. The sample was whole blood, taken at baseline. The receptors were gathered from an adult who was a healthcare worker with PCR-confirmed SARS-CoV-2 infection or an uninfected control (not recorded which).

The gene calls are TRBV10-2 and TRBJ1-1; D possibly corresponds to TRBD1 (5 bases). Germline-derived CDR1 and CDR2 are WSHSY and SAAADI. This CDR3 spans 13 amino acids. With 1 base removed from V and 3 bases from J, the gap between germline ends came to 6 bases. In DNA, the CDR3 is TGCGCCAGCAGTGAGTTAGGGGACACTGAAGCTTTCTTT. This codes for CASSELGDTEAFF.

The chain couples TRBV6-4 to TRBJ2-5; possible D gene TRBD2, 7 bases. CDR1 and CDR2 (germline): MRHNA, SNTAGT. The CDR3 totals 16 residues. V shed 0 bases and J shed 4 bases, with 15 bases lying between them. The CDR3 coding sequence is TGTGCCAGCAGTGACTCTAGGGGGGGTCCCGGAGAGACCCAGTACTTC. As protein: CASSDSRGGPGETQYF.

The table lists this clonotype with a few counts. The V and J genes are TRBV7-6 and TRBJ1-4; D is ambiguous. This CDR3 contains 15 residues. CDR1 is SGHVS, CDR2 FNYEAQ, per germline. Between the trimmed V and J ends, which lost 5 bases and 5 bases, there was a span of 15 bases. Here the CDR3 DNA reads TGTGCCAGCAGCCGGACCCCGGGCCCCAATGAAAAACTGTTTTTT. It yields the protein CASSRTPGPNEKLFF.

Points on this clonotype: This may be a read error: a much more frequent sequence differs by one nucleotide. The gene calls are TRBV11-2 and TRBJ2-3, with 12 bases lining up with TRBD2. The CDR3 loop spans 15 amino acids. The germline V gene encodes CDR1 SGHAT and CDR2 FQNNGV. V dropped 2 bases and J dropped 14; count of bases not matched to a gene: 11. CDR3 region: CASSLQGLAGSLGYF. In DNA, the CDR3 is TGTGCCAGCAGCTTACAGGGACTAGCGGGTTCATTAGGGTATTTT.

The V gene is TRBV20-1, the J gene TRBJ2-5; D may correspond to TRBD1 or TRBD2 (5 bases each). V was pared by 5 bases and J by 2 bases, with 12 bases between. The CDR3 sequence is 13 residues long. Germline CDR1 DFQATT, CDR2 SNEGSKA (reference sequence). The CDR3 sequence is CSAEGNLQETQYF. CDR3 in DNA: TGCAGTGCTGAGGGGAATTTACAAGAGACCCAGTACTTC.

CDR3 in amino acids: CATSRDRETVLGEQYF. As DNA, the CDR3 is TGTGCCACCAGCAGAGATCGTGAGACAGTCCTTGGGGAGCAGTACTTC. The chain combines TRBV15 with TRBJ2-7, with D tentatively TRBD1 (5 bases). V dropped 0 bases and J dropped 7 bases, with 19 bases sitting between them. The CDR3 extends over 16 amino acids. Looked up from germline, CDR1 is LNHNV and CDR2 is YYDKDF (reference sequence).

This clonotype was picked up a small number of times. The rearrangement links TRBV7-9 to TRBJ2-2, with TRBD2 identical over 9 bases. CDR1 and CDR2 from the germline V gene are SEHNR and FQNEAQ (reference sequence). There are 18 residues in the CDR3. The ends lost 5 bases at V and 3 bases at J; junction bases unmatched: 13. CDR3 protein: CASSPQPLSGGYTGELFF. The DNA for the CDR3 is TGTGCCAGCAGCCCCCAACCCCTTAGCGGGGGCTACACCGGGGAGCTGTTTTTT. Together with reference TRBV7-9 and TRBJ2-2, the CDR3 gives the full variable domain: DTGVSQNPRHKITKRGQNVTFRCDPISEHNRLYWYRQTLGQGPEFLTYFQNEAQLEKSRLLSDRFSAERPKGSFSTLEIQRTEQGDSAMYLCASSPQPLSGGYTGELFFGEGSRLTVL.

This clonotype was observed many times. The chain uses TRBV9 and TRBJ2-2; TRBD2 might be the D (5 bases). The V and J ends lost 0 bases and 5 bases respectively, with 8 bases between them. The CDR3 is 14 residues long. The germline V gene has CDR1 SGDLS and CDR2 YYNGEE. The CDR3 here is CASSVARGTGELFF. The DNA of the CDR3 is TGTGCCAGCAGCGTAGCTAGAGGGACCGGGGAGCTGTTTTTT.